This TCR beta chain was sequenced for a study of shared clonotypes between healthy human individuals. At the level of the study: Donors were a couple of women and a few men aged 18 to 49.

Remarks on this clone: Its antigen is currently unknown.

Points from the study as a whole: In having few donors, the study represented limited genetic and exposure-history diversity.

The CDR3 length is 13 residues. Germline V lookup: CDR1 ENHRY, CDR2 SYGVKD. V dropped 10 bases and J dropped 8 bases, with 18 bases sitting between them. The authors split each subset's genomic DNA evenly across several immunoSEQ plates. Produced via immunoSEQ multiplex PCR; TCRdb's table is partial and in-frame only. In the table there are under 600,000 clones, around 76% of which are singletons. The TCR originated in a woman aged 35 to 49 in good health. Some clones in this sample may be carry-over from other donors' samples. The chain is built from TRBV10-3 and TRBJ2-1; D gene unclear. Source material: PBMCs. DNA for the CDR3: TGTGCCACCCAGGTCCTTCCGACCCATGAGCAGTTCTTC. Encoded protein: CATQVLPTHEQFF.